This note documents a single T cell receptor (beta chain) sequence. The target antigen is unknown. The entry originates in a study of T cell responses to AZD1222 COVID-19 vaccine. Study-wide results and limits: Regions 160-218 and 743-854 dominated among vaccine-associated CD4 TCRs spanning spike.

This CDR3 comprises 13 residues. Trimming stripped 3 bases from V and 2 bases from J, with 8 bases between. Germline assignment: CDR1 SGHRS and CDR2 YFSETQ. Sequencing used immunoSEQ multiplex PCR; TCRdb keeps in-frame clones, though not all of them. This sample yields fewer than 180,000 clones, of which 75% to 95% are seen a single time; about 3.3% belongs to the top ten. The origin of this receptor is an adult who received the AZD1222 COVID-19 vaccine. The sequenced sample was peripheral blood, obtained 28 days after the second AZD1222 dose. J is TRBJ2-5 and V is TRBV5-1, with unresolved D. This chain's CDR3 is CASSSGSQETQYF. CDR3 DNA sequence: TGCGCCAGCAGCTCCGGGTCTCAAGAGACCCAGTACTTC.